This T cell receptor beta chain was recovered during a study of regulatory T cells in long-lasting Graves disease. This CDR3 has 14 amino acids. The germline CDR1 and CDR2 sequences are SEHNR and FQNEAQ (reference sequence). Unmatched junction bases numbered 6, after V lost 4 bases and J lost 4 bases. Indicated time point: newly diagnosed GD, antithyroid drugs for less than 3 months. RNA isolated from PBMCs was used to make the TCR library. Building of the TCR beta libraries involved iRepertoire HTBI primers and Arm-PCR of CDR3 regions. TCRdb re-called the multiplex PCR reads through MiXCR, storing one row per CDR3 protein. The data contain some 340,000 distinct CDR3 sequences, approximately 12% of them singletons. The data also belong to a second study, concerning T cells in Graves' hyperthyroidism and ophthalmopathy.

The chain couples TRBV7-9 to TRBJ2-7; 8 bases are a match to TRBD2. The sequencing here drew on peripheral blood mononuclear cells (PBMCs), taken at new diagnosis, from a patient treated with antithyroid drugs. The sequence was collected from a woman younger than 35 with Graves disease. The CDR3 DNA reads TGTGCCAGCAGCTCTCCGACTAGCGATTACGAGCAGTACTTC. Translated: CASSSPTSDYEQYF.